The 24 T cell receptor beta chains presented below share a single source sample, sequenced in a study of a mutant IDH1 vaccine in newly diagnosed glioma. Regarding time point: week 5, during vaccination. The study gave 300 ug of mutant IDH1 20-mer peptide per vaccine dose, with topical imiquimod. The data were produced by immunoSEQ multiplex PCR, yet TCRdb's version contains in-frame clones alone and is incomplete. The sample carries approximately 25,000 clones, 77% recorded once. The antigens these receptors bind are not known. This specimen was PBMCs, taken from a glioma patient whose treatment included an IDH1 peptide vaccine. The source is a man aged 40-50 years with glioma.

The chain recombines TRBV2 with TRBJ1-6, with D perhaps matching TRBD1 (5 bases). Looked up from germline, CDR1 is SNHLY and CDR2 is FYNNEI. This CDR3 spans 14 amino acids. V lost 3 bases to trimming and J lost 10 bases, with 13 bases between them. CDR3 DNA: TGTGCCAGCAGTGAGCAGGGTCTAGGGTCACCCCTCCACTTT. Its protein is CASSEQGLGSPLHF.

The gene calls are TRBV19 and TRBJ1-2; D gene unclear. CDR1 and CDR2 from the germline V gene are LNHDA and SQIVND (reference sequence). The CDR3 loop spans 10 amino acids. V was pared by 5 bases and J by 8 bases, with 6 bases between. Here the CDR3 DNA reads TGTGCCAGTAGTTCACGGGGCTACACCTTC. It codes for CASSSRGYTF. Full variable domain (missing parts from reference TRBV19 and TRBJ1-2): DGGITQSPKYLFRKEGQNVTLSCEQNLNHDAMYWYRQDPGQGLRLIYYSQIVNDFQKGDIAEGYSVSREKKESFPLTVTSAQKNPTAFYLCASSSRGYTFGSGTRLTVV.

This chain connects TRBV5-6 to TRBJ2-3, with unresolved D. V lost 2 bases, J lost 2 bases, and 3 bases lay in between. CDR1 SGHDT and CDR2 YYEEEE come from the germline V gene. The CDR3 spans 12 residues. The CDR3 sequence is CASSLYTDTQYF. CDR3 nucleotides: TGTGCCAGCAGCTTATACACAGATACGCAGTATTTT.

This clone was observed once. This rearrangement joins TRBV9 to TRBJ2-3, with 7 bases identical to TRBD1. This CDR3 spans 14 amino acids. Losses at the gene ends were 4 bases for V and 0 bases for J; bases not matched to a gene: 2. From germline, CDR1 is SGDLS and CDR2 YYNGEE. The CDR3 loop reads CASSPGQSTDTQYF. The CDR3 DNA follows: TGTGCCAGCAGCCCGGGACAGAGCACAGATACGCAGTATTTT.

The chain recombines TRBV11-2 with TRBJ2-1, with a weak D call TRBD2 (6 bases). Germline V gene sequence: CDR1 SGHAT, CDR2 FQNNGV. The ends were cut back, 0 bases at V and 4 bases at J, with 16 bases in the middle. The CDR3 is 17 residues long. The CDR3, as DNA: TGTGCCAGCAGCTTAGATCGGGCGGGCCGGGGGTACAATGAGCAGTTCTTC. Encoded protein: CASSLDRAGRGYNEQFF.

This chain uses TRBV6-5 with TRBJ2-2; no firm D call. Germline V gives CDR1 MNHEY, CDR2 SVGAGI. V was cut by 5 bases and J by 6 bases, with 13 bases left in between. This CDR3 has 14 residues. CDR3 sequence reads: CASSQPSFAGELFF. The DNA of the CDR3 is TGTGCCAGCAGTCAACCCTCGTTCGCCGGGGAGCTGTTTTTT.

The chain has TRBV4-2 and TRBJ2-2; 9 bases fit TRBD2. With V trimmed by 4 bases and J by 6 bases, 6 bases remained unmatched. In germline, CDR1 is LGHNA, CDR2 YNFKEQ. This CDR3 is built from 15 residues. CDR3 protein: CASSLGGRGAGELFF. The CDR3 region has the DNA TGTGCCAGCAGCCTCGGCGGGAGGGGGGCCGGGGAGCTGTTTTTT.

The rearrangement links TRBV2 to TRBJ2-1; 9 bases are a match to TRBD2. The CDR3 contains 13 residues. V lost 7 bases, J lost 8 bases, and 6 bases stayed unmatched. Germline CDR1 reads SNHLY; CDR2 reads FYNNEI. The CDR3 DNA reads TGTGCCAGCAAGGCGGGAGGGTTCGATGAGCAGTTCTTC. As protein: CASKAGGFDEQFF.

For the CDR3, the DNA is TGTGCCTGGAGTGTAACGAGGACGTTTCGACTAGATGTCAATGAGCAGTTCTTC. It codes for CAWSVTRTFRLDVNEQFF. The chain couples TRBV30 to TRBJ2-1, with a possible D match to TRBD2 (6 bases). Germline CDR1 is GTSNPN and CDR2 is SVGIG (reference sequence). V lost 0 bases and J 6 bases, leaving 24 bases between the germline ends. The CDR3 is made up of 18 amino acids. Using reference TRBV30 and TRBJ2-1 for the parts outside the CDR3, the full variable domain is SQTIHQWPATLVQPVGSPLSLECTVEGTSNPNLYWYRQAAGRGLQLLFYSVGIGQISSEVPQNLSASRPQDRQFILSSKKLLLSDSGFYLCAWSVTRTFRLDVNEQFFGPGTRLTVL.

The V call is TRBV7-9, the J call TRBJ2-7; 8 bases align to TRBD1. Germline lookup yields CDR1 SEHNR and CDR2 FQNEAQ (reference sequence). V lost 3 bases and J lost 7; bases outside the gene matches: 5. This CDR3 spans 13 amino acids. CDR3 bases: TGTGCCAGCAGCTTGACAGGGGTTGGGGAGCAGTACTTC. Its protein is CASSLTGVGEQYF.

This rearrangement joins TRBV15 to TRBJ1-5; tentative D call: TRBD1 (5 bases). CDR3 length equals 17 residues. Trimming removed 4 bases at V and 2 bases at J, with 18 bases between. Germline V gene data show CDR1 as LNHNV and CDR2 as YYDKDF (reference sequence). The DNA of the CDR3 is TGTGCCACCAGCACCCTCCCCGGGACGAGGGGCAATCAGCCCCAGCATTTT. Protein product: CATSTLPGTRGNQPQHF.

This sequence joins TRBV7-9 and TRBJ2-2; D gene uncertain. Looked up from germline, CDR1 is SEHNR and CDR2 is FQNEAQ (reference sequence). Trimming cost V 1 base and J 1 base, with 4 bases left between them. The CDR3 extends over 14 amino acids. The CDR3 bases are TGTGCCAGCAGCTTAGAGGTGAACACCGGGGAGCTGTTTTTT. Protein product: CASSLEVNTGELFF.

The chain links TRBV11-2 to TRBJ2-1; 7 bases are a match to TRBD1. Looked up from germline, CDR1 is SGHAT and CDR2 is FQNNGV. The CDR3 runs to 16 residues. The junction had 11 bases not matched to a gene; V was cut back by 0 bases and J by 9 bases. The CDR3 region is CASSLDVTGVLGEQFF. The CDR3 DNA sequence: TGTGCCAGCAGCTTAGATGTAACAGGGGTCCTGGGTGAGCAGTTCTTC.

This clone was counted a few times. The CDR3 sequence is CASSLRQGNYGYTF. For the CDR3, the DNA is TGCGCCAGCAGCCTCCGACAGGGGAACTATGGCTACACCTTC. V and J are TRBV5-1 and TRBJ1-2; 8 nucleotides match TRBD1. After removal of 4 bases from V and 2 bases from J, the junction contained 4 bases not matched to a gene. The CDR3 sequence is 14 residues long. Germline V gene sequence: CDR1 SGHRS, CDR2 YFSETQ.

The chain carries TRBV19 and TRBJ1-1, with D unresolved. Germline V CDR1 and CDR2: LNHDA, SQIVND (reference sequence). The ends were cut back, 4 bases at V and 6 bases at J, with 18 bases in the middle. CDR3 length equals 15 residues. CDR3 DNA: TGTGCCAGTAGTACACCGAAGACTTCAATGGCTGAAGCTTTCTTT. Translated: CASSTPKTSMAEAFF.

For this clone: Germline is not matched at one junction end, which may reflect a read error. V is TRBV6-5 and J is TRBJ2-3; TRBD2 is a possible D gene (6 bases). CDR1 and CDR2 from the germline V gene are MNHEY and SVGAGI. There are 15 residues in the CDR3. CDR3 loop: CASSYSRELTDTQCF. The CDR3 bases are TGTGCCAGCAGTTACTCCCGGGAGCTCACAGATACGCAGTGTTTT.

CDR3 in amino acids: CASTSRGGQLDEQFF. CDR3 nucleotides: TGTGCCAGTACCTCGCGGGGGGGCCAGTTAGATGAGCAGTTCTTC. The V gene is TRBV6-6, the J gene TRBJ2-1, with 9 bases that match TRBD2. This CDR3 contains 15 residues. Germline V gene lookup returns CDR1 MNHNY and CDR2 SVGAGI (reference sequence). V lost 9 bases, J lost 8 bases, and 14 bases stayed unmatched.

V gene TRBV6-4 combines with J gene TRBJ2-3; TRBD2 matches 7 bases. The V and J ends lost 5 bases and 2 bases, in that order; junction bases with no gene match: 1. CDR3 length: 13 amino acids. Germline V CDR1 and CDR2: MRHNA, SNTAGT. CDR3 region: CASSRDYTDTQYF. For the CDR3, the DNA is TGTGCCAGCAGTCGGGACTACACAGATACGCAGTATTTT.

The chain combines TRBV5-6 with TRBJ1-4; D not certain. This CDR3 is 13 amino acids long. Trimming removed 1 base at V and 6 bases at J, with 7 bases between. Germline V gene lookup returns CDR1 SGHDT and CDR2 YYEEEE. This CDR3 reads CASSLWADEKLFF. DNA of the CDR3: TGTGCCAGCAGCTTGTGGGCAGATGAAAAACTGTTTTTT.

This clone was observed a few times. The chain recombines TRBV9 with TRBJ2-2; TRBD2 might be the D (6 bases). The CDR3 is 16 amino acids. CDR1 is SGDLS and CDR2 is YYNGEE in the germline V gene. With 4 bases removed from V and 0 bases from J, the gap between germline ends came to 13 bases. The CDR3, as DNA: TGTGCCAGCAGCTCACGCGGGGCGTCGAACACCGGGGAGCTGTTTTTT. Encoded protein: CASSSRGASNTGELFF.

CDR3 sequence (DNA): TGTGCCAGCAGCTCGACCAGAGGAGGAGATACGCAGTATTTT. It codes for CASSSTRGGDTQYF. The V gene is TRBV5-5, the J gene TRBJ2-3; TRBD2 is a possible D gene (5 bases). The CDR3 has 14 amino acids. V was trimmed by 3 bases and J by 5 bases, leaving 13 bases between them. Germline CDR1 reads SGHKS; CDR2 reads YYEKEE (reference sequence).

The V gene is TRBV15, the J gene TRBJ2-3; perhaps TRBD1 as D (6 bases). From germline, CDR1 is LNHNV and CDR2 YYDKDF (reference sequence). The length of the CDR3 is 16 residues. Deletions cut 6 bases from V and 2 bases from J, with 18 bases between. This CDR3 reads CATRWLRGGNTDTQYF. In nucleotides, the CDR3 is TGTGCCACCAGGTGGTTGAGAGGGGGAAACACAGATACGCAGTATTTT.

The CDR3 DNA sequence: TGTGCCAGCAGCCCGGGACTAGTAGACAATGAGCAGTTCTTC. Protein: CASSPGLVDNEQFF. The rearrangement links TRBV7-2 to TRBJ2-1, with 8 bases matching TRBD2. V was clipped by 5 bases and J by 5 bases; unmatched bases: 5. The CDR3 extends over 14 amino acids. Germline CDR1 reads SGHTA; CDR2 reads FQGNSA.

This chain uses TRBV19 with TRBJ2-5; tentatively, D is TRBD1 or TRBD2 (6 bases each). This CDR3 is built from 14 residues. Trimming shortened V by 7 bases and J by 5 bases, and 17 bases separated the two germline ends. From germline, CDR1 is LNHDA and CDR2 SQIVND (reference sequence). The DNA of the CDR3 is TGTGCCAGTAACCTACGGGGGCCCGAGGAGACCCAGTACTTC. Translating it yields CASNLRGPEETQYF.